These T cell receptor beta chains were read from a single sample in a study of T cells in Graves' hyperthyroidism and ophthalmopathy. Each CDR3 protein gets one entry after TCRdb re-called the multiplex PCR reads with MiXCR. The repertoire consists of around 690,000 distinct CDR3 sequences, with around 21% occurring once and the leading ten covering under 35%. The sequencing input was blood. The receptor source for this set is a man aged 25 to 40 with Graves' ophthalmopathy. CDR3s include the opening cysteine and the closing phenylalanine or tryptophan. Fields, in order: D gene, clone size, V gene, J gene, CDR3 protein, CDR3 DNA. A D gene is named only where the DNA matches it firmly. Expanded clones get a size class; other rows say once, few or many, or leave the size out.

NA	few	TRBV7-9	TRBJ1-3	CASSVTGVPSGNTIYF	TGTGCCAGCAGCGTGACGGGGGTACCCTCTGGAAACACCATATATTTT
NA	few	TRBV6-2/TRBV6-3	TRBJ1-5	CASSYGDWGNQPQHF	TGTGCCAGCAGTTACGGGGACTGGGGAAATCAGCCCCAGCATTTT
TRBD1	many	TRBV11-2	TRBJ2-7	CASSSDRVATEQYF	TGTGCCAGCAGCTCTGACAGGGTGGCAACCGAGCAGTACTTC
NA	NA	TRBV9	TRBJ2-4	CASSNPGRHGNIQYF	TGTGCCAGCAGCAATCCGGGACGGCATGGGAACATTCAGTACTTC
NA	NA	TRBV7-2	TRBJ2-1	CASSSGTGAEQFF	TGTGCCAGCAGCTCAGGGACCGGGGCCGAGCAGTTCTTC
TRBD1	NA	TRBV7-2	TRBJ1-1	CASSNRDSEAFF	TGTGCCAGCAGCAACCGGGACAGTGAAGCTTTCTTT
NA	NA	TRBV9	TRBJ2-7	CASSVAPGSHEQYF	TGTGCCAGCAGCGTAGCTCCGGGGTCCCACGAGCAGTACTTC
NA	few	TRBV6-1	TRBJ2-1	CASSEQAGLYNEQFF	TGTGCCAGCAGTGAACAGGCGGGACTCTACAATGAGCAGTTCTTC
TRBD2	NA	TRBV12-3/TRBV12-4	TRBJ2-7	CASSRDYYSYEQYF	TGTGCCAGCAGTCGGGACTACTACTCCTACGAGCAGTACTTC
TRBD2	many	TRBV3-1	TRBJ2-5	CASSLGTSGSLETQYF	TGTGCCAGCAGCCTAGGGACTAGCGGGAGTTTAGAGACCCAGTACTTC
TRBD1	NA	TRBV19	TRBJ1-5	CASSITGGSPQHF	TGTGCCAGTAGTATAACAGGGGGCTCGCCCCAGCATTTT
NA	few	TRBV7-2	TRBJ2-1	CASRRRNSGEQFF	TGTGCCAGCAGAAGGAGGAATTCCGGTGAGCAGTTCTTC
NA	NA	TRBV28	TRBJ2-5	CASSLGQGGIETQYF	TGTGCCAGCAGTTTGGGCCAGGGGGGGATAGAGACCCAGTACTTC
NA	NA	TRBV7-2	TRBJ2-6	CASSSAGANVLTF	TGTGCCAGCAGCTCAGCTGGGGCCAACGTCCTGACTTTC
NA	NA	TRBV6-1	TRBJ1-6	CASSKQSLSSPLHF	TGTGCCAGCAGCAAGCAATCCTTAAGTTCACCCCTCCACTTT
TRBD1	NA	TRBV19	TRBJ1-4	CASSLTGVGEKLFF	TGTGCCAGTAGTTTAACAGGGGTGGGTGAAAAACTGTTTTTT
NA	NA	TRBV20-1	TRBJ1-6	CSATGGGSPLHF	TGCAGTGCTACCGGCGGGGGGTCACCCCTCCACTTT
TRBD2	NA	TRBV19	TRBJ2-2	CASTHWSSGRYTGELFF	TGTGCCAGTACCCATTGGTCTAGCGGGAGGTACACCGGGGAGCTGTTTTTT
TRBD1	many	TRBV30	TRBJ1-2	CAYNTGENYGYTF	TGTGCCTACAATACAGGGGAGAACTATGGCTACACCTTC
TRBD1	NA	TRBV27	TRBJ1-2	CASSLYAGQTYGYTF	TGTGCCAGCAGTTTATATGCGGGACAGACCTATGGCTACACCTTC
NA	few	TRBV9	TRBJ2-5	CASSADGQTPRETQYF	TGTGCCAGCAGCGCCGACGGACAGACCCCTCGGGAGACCCAGTACTTC
NA	NA	TRBV14	TRBJ2-2	CASSQAIGRTGELFF	TGTGCCAGCAGCCAAGCAATCGGACGGACCGGGGAGCTGTTTTTT
NA	NA	TRBV10-3	TRBJ1-1	CATASTGGAFF	TGTGCCACCGCATCGACAGGAGGAGCTTTCTTT
TRBD2	NA	TRBV15	TRBJ2-7	CATSRGQHEPGLVPYEQYF	TGTGCCACCAGCAGAGGCCAACACGAACCGGGACTAGTTCCGTACGAGCAGTACTTC
TRBD2	few	TRBV5-8	TRBJ2-4	CASAPGGASGKNIQYF	TGTGCCAGCGCCCCGGGGGGTGCGAGTGGCAAAAACATTCAGTACTTC
NA	NA	TRBV9	TRBJ2-1	CASSVATSGGGRGTKHNEQFF	TGTGCCAGCAGCGTAGCTACCTCAGGAGGCGGAAGGGGGACAAAGCACAATGAGCAGTTCTTC
TRBD2	NA	TRBV5-1	TRBJ2-1	CASSLSGISNEQFF	TGCGCCAGCAGCTTGAGCGGGATAAGCAATGAGCAGTTCTTC
NA	NA	TRBV7-3	TRBJ2-2	CASSSNYNTGELFF	TGTGCCAGCAGCTCTAACTACAACACCGGGGAGCTGTTTTTT
NA	many	TRBV29-1	TRBJ1-1	CSVDIAGQSAEAFF	TGCAGCGTTGATATAGCGGGGCAGAGCGCTGAAGCTTTCTTT
NA	NA	TRBV5-1	TRBJ2-1	CASKNQQVNNEQFF	TGCGCCAGCAAAAACCAACAGGTCAACAATGAGCAGTTCTTC
NA	many	TRBV11-2	TRBJ1-2	CASSLEARSYGYTF	TGTGCCAGCAGCTTAGAAGCCAGGTCTTATGGCTACACCTTC
TRBD1	few	TRBV11-2	TRBJ1-5	CASSFGDRGPDSNQPQHF	TGTGCCAGCAGCTTTGGGGACAGGGGGCCGGATAGCAATCAGCCCCAGCATTTT
NA	many	TRBV5-1	TRBJ2-5	CASSRAGEETQYF	TGTGCCAGCTCACGGGCCGGTGAGGAGACCCAGTACTTC